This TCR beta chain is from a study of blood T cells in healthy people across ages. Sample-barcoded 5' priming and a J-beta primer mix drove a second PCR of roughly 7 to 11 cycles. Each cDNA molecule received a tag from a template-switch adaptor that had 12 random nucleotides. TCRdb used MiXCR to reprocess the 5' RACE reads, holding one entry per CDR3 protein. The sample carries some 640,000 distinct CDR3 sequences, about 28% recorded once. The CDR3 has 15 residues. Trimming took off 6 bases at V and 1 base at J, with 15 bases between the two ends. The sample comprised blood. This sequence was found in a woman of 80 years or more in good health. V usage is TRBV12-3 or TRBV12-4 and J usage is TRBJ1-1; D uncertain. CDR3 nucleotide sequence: TGTGCCAGCAGCACTCAGGCCAGAGGGAACACTGAAGCTTTCTTT. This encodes CASSTQARGNTEAFF.